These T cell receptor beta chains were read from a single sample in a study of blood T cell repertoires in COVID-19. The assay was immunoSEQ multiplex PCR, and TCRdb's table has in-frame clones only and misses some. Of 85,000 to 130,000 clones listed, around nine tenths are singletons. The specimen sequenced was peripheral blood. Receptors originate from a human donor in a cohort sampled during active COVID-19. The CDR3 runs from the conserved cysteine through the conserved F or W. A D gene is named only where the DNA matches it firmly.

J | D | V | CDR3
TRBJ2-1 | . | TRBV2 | CASSERSGDSFISNEQFF
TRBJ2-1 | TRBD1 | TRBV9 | CASSVGGNRGSEQFF
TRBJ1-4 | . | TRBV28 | CASSLGQPKLFF
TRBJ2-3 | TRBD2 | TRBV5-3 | CARSLCGGSDTQYF
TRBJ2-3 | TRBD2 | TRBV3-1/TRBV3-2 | CASSQDPWTSGEPDTQYF
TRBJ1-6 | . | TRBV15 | CATMQGLGSPLHF
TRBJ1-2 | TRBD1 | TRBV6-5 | CASRDRTGYGYTF
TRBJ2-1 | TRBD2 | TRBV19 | CASSIRLAEYNEQFF
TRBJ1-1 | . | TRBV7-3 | CASSLGPTGMNTEAFF
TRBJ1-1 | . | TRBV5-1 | CASSLGLTSGAFF
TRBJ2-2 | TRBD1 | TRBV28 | CASSSTGEVTGELFF
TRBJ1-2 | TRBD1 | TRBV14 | CASSQYQGDYGYTF
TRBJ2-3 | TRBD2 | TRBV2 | CASSATPGTGGSADTQYF
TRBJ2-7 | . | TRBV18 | CASSSIPNVRTIYEQYF
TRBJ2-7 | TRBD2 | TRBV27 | CASRPGLALHEQYF
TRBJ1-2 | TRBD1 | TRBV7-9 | CASSPGQGTNYGYTF
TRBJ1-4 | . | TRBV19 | CASGDQATNEKLFF
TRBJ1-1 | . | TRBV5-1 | CASSFSRGTEAFF
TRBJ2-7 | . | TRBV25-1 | CASSRETGAYEQYF
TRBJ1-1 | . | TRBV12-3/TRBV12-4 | CASTGLSNTEAFF
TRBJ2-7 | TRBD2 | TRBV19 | CASSRLATAGYEQYF
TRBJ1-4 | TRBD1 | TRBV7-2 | CASSRDREKLFF
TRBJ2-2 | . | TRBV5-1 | CASSQNMDSPGRELFF
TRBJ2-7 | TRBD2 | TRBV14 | CASSQHPGLAGGYLYEQYF
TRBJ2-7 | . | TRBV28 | CASTGGRSYEQYF
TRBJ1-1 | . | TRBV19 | CASTTPGGELTEAFF
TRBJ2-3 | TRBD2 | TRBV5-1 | CASGGAGGSTDTQYF
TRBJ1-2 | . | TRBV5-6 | CASSLAVISDGYTF
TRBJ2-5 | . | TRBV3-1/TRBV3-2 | CASSQEPLGAQYF